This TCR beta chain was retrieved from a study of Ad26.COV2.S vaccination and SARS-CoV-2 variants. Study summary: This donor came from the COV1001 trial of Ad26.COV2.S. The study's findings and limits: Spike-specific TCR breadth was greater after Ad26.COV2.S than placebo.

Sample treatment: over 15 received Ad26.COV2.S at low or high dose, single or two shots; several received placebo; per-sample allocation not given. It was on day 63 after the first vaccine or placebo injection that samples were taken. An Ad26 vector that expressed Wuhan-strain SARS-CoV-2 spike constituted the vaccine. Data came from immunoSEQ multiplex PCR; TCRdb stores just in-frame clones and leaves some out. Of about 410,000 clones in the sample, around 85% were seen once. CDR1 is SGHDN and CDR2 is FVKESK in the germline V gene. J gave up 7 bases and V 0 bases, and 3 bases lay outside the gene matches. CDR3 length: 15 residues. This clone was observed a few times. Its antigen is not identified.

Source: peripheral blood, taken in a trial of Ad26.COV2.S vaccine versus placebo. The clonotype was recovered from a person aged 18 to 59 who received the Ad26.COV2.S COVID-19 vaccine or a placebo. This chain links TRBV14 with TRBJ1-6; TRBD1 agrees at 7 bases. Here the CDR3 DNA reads TGTGCCAGCAGCCAAGATAGGGGGCTGAATTCACCCCTCCACTTT. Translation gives CASSQDRGLNSPLHF.